This T cell receptor beta chain was profiled in a study of blood T cells in healthy people across ages. Study-wide results and caveats: Donor CMV infection status was unknown, possibly confounding age-related changes in expanded clonotypes.

With 4 bases removed from V and 6 bases from J, the gap between germline ends came to 21 bases. Per germline, CDR1 SNHLY and CDR2 FYNNEI. The CDR3 consists of 16 residues. Comments on this clonotype: Its antigen is not identified.

Next came a second PCR, run for about 7 to 12 cycles, which used a sample-barcoded 5' primer along with a J-beta primer mix. Each of the samples gave a minimum of 2.5 million paired-end reads that contained CDR3. TCRdb fed the 5' RACE reads into MiXCR, producing one record per CDR3 protein. The profile covers some 640,000 distinct CDR3 sequences, with 49% appearing a single time and under 35% taken by the ten largest. This rearrangement joins TRBV2 to TRBJ2-5, with a weak D call TRBD1 (5 bases). The sample was blood. This TCR was sampled from an older woman in good health. The DNA for the CDR3 is TGTGCCAGCAGTGGGTTATCAGGGAATCCTATGAAGACCCAGTACTTC. This sequence encodes CASSGLSGNPMKTQYF.